Following are 22 T cell receptor beta chains from one sample sequenced in a study of shared clonotypes between healthy human individuals. The method was immunoSEQ multiplex PCR; TCRdb's version includes in-frame clones alone and lacks a portion of them. This sample yields roughly 2,300,000 clones, of which less than 95% are seen a single time; around 0.4% belongs to the top ten. Sequencing was carried out using naive CD4+ T cells from PBMCs. Noted subset: CD45RA+ positively selected. The source of these receptors is a man between 18 and 35 years old in good health. Some clones in this sample may be carry-over from other donors' samples.

The DNA for the CDR3 is TGTGCCAGCAGCGTAGCGGTCCAAAGTATGACCCAGTACTTC. This codes for CASSVAVQSMTQYF. The V call is TRBV9, the J call TRBJ2-5; D gene ambiguous. Trimming pared 0 bases from V and 7 bases from J, leaving 13 bases between. CDR3 length: 14 residues. Germline V gene data show CDR1 as SGDLS and CDR2 as YYNGEE.

This chain joins TRBV11-2 and TRBJ2-7, with TRBD2 matching 10 bases. This CDR3 region has 14 residues. V shed 7 bases, J shed 4 bases, and the junction held 7 bases outside the gene matches. The germline V gene encodes CDR1 SGHAT and CDR2 FQNNGV. CDR3: CASTRSGRAYEQYF. DNA of the CDR3: TGTGCCAGCACCCGAAGCGGGAGGGCGTACGAGCAGTACTTC.

This chain uses TRBV4-3 with TRBJ2-1; D gene uncertain. V lost 6 bases and J 0 bases, leaving 12 bases between the germline ends. Germline CDR1 is LGHNA and CDR2 is YSLEER. This CDR3 is 15 amino acids long. CDR3 DNA: TGCGCCAGCAGTAGGGCCTTCAGCTCCTACAATGAGCAGTTCTTC. It translates to CASSRAFSSYNEQFF.

The J gene is TRBJ2-7, the V gene TRBV5-6; D call uncertain. V lost 0 bases, J lost 1 base, and 8 bases lay in between. Germline lookup yields CDR1 SGHDT and CDR2 YYEEEE. The CDR3 runs 14 residues. CDR3 nucleotides: TGTGCCAGCAGCTTGGTAGGACCATCCTACGAGCAGTACTTC. This sequence encodes CASSLVGPSYEQYF. The variable domain in full, with the rest retrieved from reference TRBV5-6 and TRBJ2-7, is DAGVTQSPTHLIKTRGQQVTLRCSPKSGHDTVSWYQQALGQGPQFIFQYYEEEERQRGNFPDRFSGHQFPNYSSELNVNALLLGDSALYLCASSLVGPSYEQYFGPGTRLTVT.

The chain employs TRBV7-9 and TRBJ1-3, with D perhaps matching TRBD1 (6 bases). The CDR3 has 16 residues. CDR1 is SEHNR and CDR2 is FQNEAQ in the germline V gene (reference sequence). The V end lost 5 bases, the J end lost 0 bases, and 14 bases lay between the germline ends. CDR3 loop: CASSNYQGSSGNTIYF. As DNA, the CDR3 is TGTGCCAGCAGCAATTATCAGGGGTCCTCTGGAAACACCATATATTTT.

V is TRBV4-3 and J is TRBJ2-1, with 7 positions matching TRBD2. The V gene's germline CDR1 is LGHNA and CDR2 YSLEER. The V and J ends lost 2 bases and 4 bases, in that order; junction bases with no gene match: 5. The CDR3 totals 15 residues. The CDR3 region is CASSQWSSGYNEQFF. The CDR3 DNA reads TGCGCCAGCAGCCAATGGTCTAGCGGTTACAATGAGCAGTTCTTC.

CDR3 in amino acids: CASSLWGRGWGYTF. The CDR3 nucleotides read TGTGCCAGCAGTTTATGGGGCAGGGGATGGGGCTACACCTTC. The J gene is TRBJ1-2, the V gene TRBV28, with D maybe TRBD1 (6 bases). Trimming pared 0 bases from V and 8 bases from J, leaving 13 bases between. The CDR3 is made up of 14 amino acids. Germline-derived CDR1 and CDR2 are MDHEN and SYDVKM.

The CDR3: CASSYQQGYEQYF. DNA for the CDR3: TGTGCCAGCAGCTATCAACAGGGCTACGAGCAGTACTTC. V usage is TRBV11-3 and J usage is TRBJ2-7; tentatively, D is TRBD1 (6 bases). Germline-derived CDR1 and CDR2 are SGHNT and YENEEA. V lost 4 bases and J lost 3, with 10 bases in between. The CDR3 is 13 residues long.

This clone was detected once. The chain carries TRBV19 and TRBJ2-6; D tentatively reads TRBD1 or TRBD2 (5 bases each). The CDR3 is 15 residues long. V dropped 6 bases and J dropped 2 bases, with 11 bases sitting between them. Germline V lookup: CDR1 LNHDA, CDR2 SQIVND (reference sequence). CDR3 bases: TGTGCCAGTAGGGATCAGGGAGCTGGGGCCAACGTCCTGACTTTC. It yields the protein CASRDQGAGANVLTF.

This clone occurred once. The J gene is TRBJ2-7, the V gene TRBV7-2, with TRBD1 identical over 7 bases. Looked up from germline, CDR1 is SGHTA and CDR2 is FQGNSA. With V trimmed by 5 bases and J by 1 base, 5 bases remained unmatched. This CDR3 contains 14 residues. In DNA, the CDR3 is TGTGCCAGCAGCCAGACGGGACAGTCCTACGAGCAGTACTTC. This gives the protein CASSQTGQSYEQYF.

The chain recombines TRBV6-1 with TRBJ1-4; 8 nucleotides line up with TRBD1. Looked up from germline, CDR1 is MNHNS and CDR2 is SASEGT. The CDR3 runs 17 residues. J gave up 8 bases and V 4 bases, and 15 bases lay outside the gene matches. This CDR3 reads CASSVFLRGTGGEKLFF. CDR3 DNA sequence: TGTGCCAGCAGTGTATTTTTGCGGGGGACAGGTGGGGAAAAACTGTTTTTT.

This clone was found once. This chain links TRBV10-3 with TRBJ2-6; 7 bases are a match to TRBD1. CDR1 is ENHRY and CDR2 is SYGVKD in the germline V gene. The CDR3 is 17 amino acids. J gave up 0 bases and V 2 bases, and 4 bases lay outside the gene matches. DNA for the CDR3: TGTGCCATCAGTGAGCCCGGGACAGCCTCTGGGGCCAACGTCCTGACTTTC. Protein: CAISEPGTASGANVLTF.

The chain employs TRBV5-4 and TRBJ2-1; D is undetermined. In germline, CDR1 is SGHNT, CDR2 YYREEE (reference sequence). V was trimmed by 0 bases and J by 4 bases, leaving 11 bases between them. This CDR3 region has 15 residues. The CDR3: CASSLASAGYNEQFF. CDR3 in DNA: TGTGCCAGCAGCTTGGCCTCGGCTGGATACAATGAGCAGTTCTTC.

V gene TRBV6-1 combines with J gene TRBJ2-2; TRBD1 agrees at 7 bases. Germline V gene sequence: CDR1 MNHNS, CDR2 SASEGT. CDR3 size: 14 residues. V was clipped by 6 bases and J by 4 bases; unmatched bases: 5. CDR3 in DNA: TGTGCCAGCAGGGGACAGCCTCTCACCGGGGAGCTGTTTTTT. Its translation is CASRGQPLTGELFF.

The rearrangement links TRBV11-2 to TRBJ1-1; D remains unclear. Trimming shortened V by 7 bases and J by 4 bases, and 10 bases separated the two germline ends. CDR1 is SGHAT, CDR2 FQNNGV, per germline. The CDR3 is 12 residues long. Here the CDR3 reads CASKKGGTEAFF. The CDR3 region has the DNA TGTGCCAGCAAGAAGGGCGGCACTGAAGCTTTCTTT.

The rearrangement joins TRBV4-2 to TRBJ2-1, with 11 bases that match TRBD2. CDR1 LGHNA and CDR2 YNFKEQ come from the germline V gene. The trim removed 0 bases at V and 9 bases at J, leaving 7 bases unmatched. The CDR3 is made up of 16 amino acids. The CDR3 DNA follows: TGTGCCAGCAGCCAAGAGAAACTAGCGGGAGTTTTTGAGCAGTTCTTC. Translated: CASSQEKLAGVFEQFF.

Comment on this clone: Other nucleotide sequences in the sample specify the same CDR3. V is TRBV5-1 and J is TRBJ2-1; 9 nucleotides line up with TRBD2. The CDR3 covers 15 residues. Germline CDR1 SGHRS, CDR2 YFSETQ. V lost 3 bases and J lost 4; bases outside the gene matches: 5. CDR3 nucleotide sequence: TGCGCCAGCAGCTCGGGACTAGCTGGTTACAATGAGCAGTTCTTC. Amino acids: CASSSGLAGYNEQFF.

The chain carries TRBV6-1 and TRBJ1-5; D is unclear. This CDR3 spans 15 amino acids. Germline V gene data show CDR1 as MNHNS and CDR2 as SASEGT. Trimming left V 8 bases short and J 0 bases short, with 14 bases between. The CDR3 DNA follows: TGTGCCAGCCGAAATACAGTCTATAGCAATCAGCCCCAGCATTTT. Translated, it gives CASRNTVYSNQPQHF.

The CDR3 loop reads CASYGLDPNEQFF. In DNA form, the CDR3 reads TGTGCCAGCTACGGACTAGACCCCAATGAGCAGTTCTTC. This chain links TRBV6-6 with TRBJ2-1; TRBD2 matches 7 bases. CDR1 is MNHNY, CDR2 SVGAGI, per germline (reference sequence). Trimming at V came to 8 bases and at J to 6 bases, leaving 7 bases not matched to a gene. The CDR3 contains 13 residues.

The rearrangement joins TRBV5-1 to TRBJ2-3; 12 bases line up with TRBD2. There are 17 residues in the CDR3. The V segment lost 0 bases and the J segment 3 bases; nucleotides outside the gene matches: 5. Germline lookup yields CDR1 SGHRS and CDR2 YFSETQ. This CDR3 is CASSLALAGGGTDTQYF. The CDR3 nucleotides are TGCGCCAGCAGCTTGGCACTAGCGGGAGGAGGGACAGATACGCAGTATTTT.

In DNA form, the CDR3 reads TGCGCCAGCAGCCCCGGGACAGGGTTCTTCTATTCCTACGAGCAGTACTTC. Its protein product is CASSPGTGFFYSYEQYF. This chain links TRBV5-1 with TRBJ2-7; TRBD1 aligns across 9 bases. The germline gives CDR1 SGHRS, CDR2 YFSETQ. Trimming cost V 4 bases and J 1 base; bases outside gene matches: 12. This CDR3 is 17 amino acids long.

The CDR3 DNA sequence: TGTGCCAGCAGTTTAGAAATGACACTTACCTATGGCTACACCTTC. Its protein product is CASSLEMTLTYGYTF. The chain carries TRBV6-6 and TRBJ1-2, with D unresolved. Germline values: CDR1 MNHNY, CDR2 SVGAGI (reference sequence). This CDR3 comprises 15 residues. Trimming cost V 4 bases and J 4 bases, with 16 bases left between them.